The 25 T cell receptor beta chains reported below all come from one sample, sequenced in a study of tumor-infiltrating lymphocytes in primary liver carcinoma. A primer in the constant region served to generate TCR beta cDNA from 450 to 600 ng of total RNA. For TCR beta, libraries were produced by three nested multiplex PCR rounds using slightly modified ARM-PCR. PCR rounds one and two used TRBV1-TRBV30 forward primers with a C-beta reverse primer for approximately 10 cycles each. TCRdb ran MiXCR on the multiplex PCR reads and lists one entry per CDR3 protein. This table has 250,000 to 400,000 distinct CDR3 sequences, approximately 60% appearing once. Blood RNA originated from unsorted whole blood, with germline DNA additionally extracted. Specimen: peripheral blood. The receptors stem from a man aged 35 to 55 with primary liver carcinoma and hepatitis B virus infection.

In its sample, this clonotype was seen a few times. This chain joins TRBV5-4 and TRBJ2-7; D unresolved. The CDR3 totals 12 residues. CDR1 is SGHNT, CDR2 YYREEE, per germline (reference sequence). V gave up 3 bases and J gave up 2 bases, with 6 bases separating them. For the CDR3, the DNA is TGTGCCAGCAGCTATCAAGCCTACGAGCAGTACTTC. It translates to CASSYQAYEQYF.

The rearrangement joins TRBV29-1 to TRBJ2-1; D is perhaps TRBD2 (6 bases). Germline loops: CDR1 SQVTM, CDR2 ANQGSEA. This CDR3 comprises 13 residues. The DNA of the CDR3 is TGCAGTGTTAAAGAACGGCGGGGTGATGAGCAGTTCTTC. The encoded protein is CSVKERRGDEQFF.

This clonotype was picked up a small number of times. The chain joins TRBV30 to TRBJ1-1, with 11 positions matching TRBD1. Germline lookup yields CDR1 GTSNPN and CDR2 SVGIG (reference sequence). The CDR3 has 12 residues. V lost 5 bases, J lost 4 bases, and 0 bases stayed unmatched. This CDR3 is CAWGTGGTEAFF. The CDR3 nucleotides are TGTGCCTGGGGGACAGGGGGCACTGAAGCTTTCTTT.

The chain is built from TRBV11-2 and TRBJ2-7; TRBD1 agrees at 7 bases. Germline lookup yields CDR1 SGHAT and CDR2 FQNNGV. This CDR3 has 16 residues. Trimming cost V 3 bases and J 2 bases; bases outside gene matches: 10. The CDR3 coding sequence is TGTGCCAGCAGCTTCGGTGGGGCAGGGGGTGCCTACGAGCAGTACTTC. Protein: CASSFGGAGGAYEQYF.

Notes on this clonotype: A read error may produce the germline difference seen at one junction end. The chain uses TRBV11-1 and TRBJ2-1, with TRBD2 matching 8 bases. CDR1 is SGHAT, CDR2 FQDESV, per germline (reference sequence). This CDR3 is 15 amino acids long. The CDR3 region has the DNA TGTGCCAGCAGCTTAGAGGTTAGCGGGATCAATGAGCAATTCTTC. This gives the protein CASSLEVSGINEQFF.

The chain combines TRBV5-1 with TRBJ1-1; 8 positions match TRBD1. Looked up from germline, CDR1 is SGHRS and CDR2 is YFSETQ. The length of the CDR3 is 14 residues. The J segment lost 6 bases and the V segment lost 0 bases, leaving 4 bases of the junction unmatched. For the CDR3, the DNA is TGCGCCAGCAGCTTGGGGCAGGGGGCCCCTGAAGCTTTCTTT. Amino acids: CASSLGQGAPEAFF.

The chain combines TRBV5-1 with TRBJ2-7; no clear D. Germline V gene sequence: CDR1 SGHRS, CDR2 YFSETQ. The CDR3 runs 14 residues. V lost 0 bases and J lost 3, with 10 bases in between. The CDR3, as DNA: TGCGCCAGCAGCTTGGACGGCTTGGGCTACGAGCAGTACTTC. Protein sequence: CASSLDGLGYEQYF.

A note on this clonotype: With a much larger clone just one base away, this may be a read error. CDR3 DNA: TGTGTCAGCAGCTTGGGACAGACGGAAAAACTGTTTTTT. Translating it yields CVSSLGQTEKLFF. This chain connects TRBV5-6 to TRBJ1-4, with 7 positions matching TRBD1. The CDR3 totals 13 residues. CDR1 is SGHDT, CDR2 YYEEEE, per germline.

Concerning this clonotype: Mismatch with germline at one junction end may stem from a read error. This sequence joins TRBV30 and TRBJ1-2; 8 bases are a match to TRBD1. The CDR3 has 14 residues. Germline CDR1 reads GTSNPN; CDR2 reads SVGIG (reference sequence). CDR3 region: CAWSSQTGAGGYAF. CDR3 sequence (DNA): TGTGCCTGGAGTTCCCAGACAGGGGCAGGAGGCTACGCCTTC.

Note on this clonotype: A single base separates this from a much larger clone, so it may be a read error. The chain has TRBV6-1 and TRBJ1-1; D gene uncertain. Germline lookup yields CDR1 MNHNS and CDR2 SASEGT. The ends were cut back, 2 bases at V and 13 bases at J, with 17 bases in the middle. The CDR3 sequence is 13 residues long. Here the CDR3 DNA reads TGTGCCAGCAGTGAACAGGCAGGTCGTCAGGTTTTCTTT. It yields the protein CASSEQAGRQVFF.

The DNA for the CDR3 is TGTGCCAGCAGCTTAGAGGGACTACAGGGAGAGACCCAGTACTTC. Amino acid sequence: CASSLEGLQGETQYF. V gene TRBV7-9 combines with J gene TRBJ2-5, with D possibly matching TRBD2 (7 bases). V lost 1 base and J lost 4, with 13 bases in between. CDR1 and CDR2 (germline): SEHNR, FQNEAQ (reference sequence). The CDR3 runs to 15 residues.

As regards this clonotype: This sequence may be a read error, since a much larger clone differs from it by one base. The rearrangement joins TRBV5-4 to TRBJ1-4, with no clear D. This CDR3 region has 14 residues. Looked up from germline, CDR1 is SGHNT and CDR2 is YYREEE (reference sequence). CDR3 amino acids: CASILGTKGEKLFF. The CDR3 DNA is TGTGCCAGCATCTTGGGAACTAAGGGTGAAAAACTGTTTTTT.

This clonotype showed up just once. The CDR3 carries no conserved terminal phenylalanine or tryptophan, so it likely arises from a read error. The chain combines TRBV12-3 or TRBV12-4 with TRBJ2-7; D not resolved. CDR3 length equals 15 residues. Trimming shortened V by 5 bases and J by 3 bases, and 17 bases separated the two germline ends. The DNA of the CDR3 is TGTGCCAGCAGTCTCAGAAAGGCTCCAGGCTACGAGCAGTACCTC. The encoded protein is CASSLRKAPGYEQYL.

V usage is TRBV7-8 and J usage is TRBJ1-5, with a weak D call TRBD1 (5 bases). The CDR3 loop spans 15 amino acids. Trimming left V 1 base short and J 4 bases short, with 11 bases between. Germline CDR1 SGHVS, CDR2 FQNEAQ. The DNA for the CDR3 is TGTGCCAGCAGCTTAGGGATGGGGGAGAATCAGCCCCAGCATTTT. It translates to CASSLGMGENQPQHF. The variable domain in full, with the rest retrieved from reference TRBV7-8 and TRBJ1-5, is GAGVSQSPRYKVAKRGQDVALRCDPISGHVSLFWYQQALGQGPEFLTYFQNEAQLDKSGLPSDRFFAERPEGSVSTLKIQRTQQEDSAVYLCASSLGMGENQPQHFGDGTRLSIL.

This clonotype was observed at least ten times. This chain joins TRBV4-2 and TRBJ2-6; no clear D. CDR1 and CDR2 from the germline V gene are LGHNA and YNFKEQ. The CDR3 consists of 18 residues. V gave up 0 bases and J gave up 2 bases, with 14 bases separating them. The CDR3 DNA sequence: TGTGCCAGCAGCCAAGAAACCCGTGCCTTAACTGGGGCCAACGTCCTGACTTTC. Its translation is CASSQETRALTGANVLTF.

Remarks on this clonotype: Because the CDR3 is missing its conserved closing phenylalanine or tryptophan, this is likely a read error. This sequence joins TRBV11-2 and TRBJ2-1; a possible D gene is TRBD1 (6 bases). Germline values: CDR1 SGHAT, CDR2 FQNNGV. This CDR3 spans 15 amino acids. CDR3 amino acids: CASSLESGEYNEQFS. In DNA, the CDR3 is TGTGCTAGCAGCTTAGAGTCAGGGGAGTACAATGAGCAGTTCTCC.

A few counts support this clonotype. With a much larger clone just one base away, this may be a read error. The genes are TRBV7-8 and TRBJ1-5; 7 bases are a match to TRBD1. Germline assignment: CDR1 SGHVS and CDR2 FQNEAQ. The trim removed 2 bases at V and 4 bases at J, leaving 5 bases unmatched. The CDR3 runs 15 residues. The CDR3 here is CASSLRTGRNQPQHF. For the CDR3, the DNA is TGTGCCAGCAGCTTACGGACAGGCCGTAATCAGCCCCAGCATTTT. Together with reference TRBV7-8 and TRBJ1-5, the CDR3 gives the full variable domain: GAGVSQSPRYKVAKRGQDVALRCDPISGHVSLFWYQQALGQGPEFLTYFQNEAQLDKSGLPSDRFFAERPEGSVSTLKIQRTQQEDSAVYLCASSLRTGRNQPQHFGDGTRLSIL.

With regard to this clonotype: A clone one base away is much larger, so this may be a read error. This rearrangement joins TRBV5-5 to TRBJ2-7; TRBD1 matches at 7 bases. Germline loops: CDR1 SGHKS, CDR2 YYEKEE (reference sequence). This CDR3 has 15 residues. Trimming at V came to 1 base and at J to 6 bases, leaving 10 bases not matched to a gene. CDR3 in DNA: TGTGCCAGCAGCTTGTTCGACAGGGATTCGGCCGAGCAGTACTTC. It translates to CASSLFDRDSAEQYF. The variable domain in full, with the rest retrieved from reference TRBV5-5 and TRBJ2-7, is DAGVTQSPTHLIKTRGQQVTLRCSPISGHKSVSWYQQVLGQGPQFIFQYYEKEERGRGNFPDRFSARQFPNYSSELNVNALLLGDSALYLCASSLFDRDSAEQYFGPGTRLTVT.

This rearrangement joins TRBV28 to TRBJ2-1, with 8 bases that match TRBD2. Germline CDR1 is MDHEN and CDR2 is SYDVKM. Trimming at V came to 8 bases and at J to 3 bases, leaving 18 bases not matched to a gene. This CDR3 is 18 amino acids long. The CDR3 here is CASSPAGVGLMDYNEQFF. As DNA, the CDR3 is TGTGCCAGCTCCCCAGCGGGAGTGGGGTTGATGGACTACAATGAGCAGTTCTTC.

Concerning this clonotype: A much larger clone is a single base away; this may be a read error. This chain links TRBV29-1 with TRBJ2-3; D gene unclear. Trimming pared 0 bases from V and 6 bases from J, leaving 7 bases between. Germline-derived CDR1 and CDR2 are SQVTM and ANQGSEA. The length of the CDR3 is 12 residues. The CDR3 DNA reads TGCAGCGTTGAAGATCTAAGGGATACGCAGTATTTT. Protein sequence: CSVEDLRDTQYF.

Comment on this clonotype: Mismatch with germline at one junction end may stem from a read error. The J gene is TRBJ2-7, the V gene TRBV11-2; a possible D gene is TRBD2 (5 bases). The germline CDR1 and CDR2 sequences are SGHAT and FQNNGV. The CDR3 runs to 14 residues. The CDR3: CAGSCQTEAYEQYF. CDR3 nucleotide sequence: TGTGCCGGCAGCTGCCAGACGGAGGCCTACGAGCAGTACTTC.

About this clonotype itself: A much more abundant neighbour one base away suggests this may be a read error. J is TRBJ2-1 and V is TRBV4-1, with D perhaps matching TRBD2 (5 bases). The CDR3 consists of 18 residues. Germline values: CDR1 MGHRA, CDR2 YSYEKL. The CDR3 here is CACSQDFGLQSSYNEQFF. CDR3 nucleotide sequence: TGCGCCTGCAGCCAAGATTTCGGACTCCAAAGCTCCTACAATGAGCAGTTCTTC.

This clonotype was recorded once. A much more abundant neighbour one base away suggests this may be a read error. The chain combines TRBV7-9 with TRBJ1-2, with 8 nucleotides matching TRBD1. V lost 6 bases and J lost 6; bases outside the gene matches: 21. Germline values: CDR1 SEHNR, CDR2 FQNEAQ (reference sequence). This CDR3 is 18 amino acids long. The CDR3 loop reads CASSPPSPGTGIANGYTF. In DNA form, the CDR3 reads TGTGCCAGCAGTCCACCGAGCCCCGGGACAGGAATTGCCAATGGCTACACCTTC.

The table lists this clonotype with many counts. The genes are TRBV12-3 or TRBV12-4 and TRBJ2-4, with D perhaps matching TRBD1 or TRBD2 (5 bases each). CDR3 length: 11 amino acids. V lost 7 bases, J lost 8 bases, and 9 bases lay in between. CDR3 in amino acids: CASTLGDIQYF. Here the CDR3 DNA reads TGTGCCAGCACCCTGGGGGACATTCAGTACTTC.

The chain uses TRBV7-9 and TRBJ2-5; D possibly uses TRBD1 or TRBD2 (6 bases each). This CDR3 contains 15 residues. CDR1 SEHNR and CDR2 FQNEAQ come from the germline V gene (reference sequence). Between the trimmed V and J ends, which lost 7 bases and 4 bases, there was a span of 19 bases. Written as DNA, the CDR3 is TGTGCCAGCATCTTCGCGAAGGGGGGTGGAGAGACCCAGTACTTC. This encodes CASIFAKGGGETQYF. Supplemented by reference TRBV7-9 and TRBJ2-5, the full variable domain reads DTGVSQNPRHKITKRGQNVTFRCDPISEHNRLYWYRQTLGQGPEFLTYFQNEAQLEKSRLLSDRFSAERPKGSFSTLEIQRTEQGDSAMYLCASIFAKGGGETQYFGPGTRLLVL.